These T cell receptor beta chains were read from a single sample in a study of blood T cell repertoires in COVID-19. Using immunoSEQ multiplex PCR, the repertoire was profiled, and TCRdb retains in-frame clones only, with some absent. Of approximately 130,000 clones listed, about 77% are singletons. Sequenced input: peripheral blood. Source of these receptors: an older man with acute or convalescent COVID-19. Each CDR3 is given with its conserved first and last residue. A D gene is named only where the DNA matches it firmly. Clone size is stated in some rows and not others, as once, few, many or a class when expanded.

j_call d_call v_call clone_size cdr3_aa cdr3_nt
TRBJ2-7 TRBD2 TRBV7-2 - CASSLAAGGYEQYF TGTGCCAGCAGCTTAGCGGCGGGGGGCTACGAGCAGTACTTC
TRBJ2-7 TRBD1 TRBV28 many CASNRDSSYEQYF TGTGCCAGTAACCGGGACAGTTCTTACGAGCAGTACTTC
TRBJ2-1 TRBD2 TRBV15 few CATSTSGGGNEQFF TGTGCCACCAGCACTAGCGGGGGTGGGAATGAGCAGTTCTTC
TRBJ2-2 - TRBV19 once CASSIRRSPTRVTGELFF TGTGCCAGTAGTATACGTCGGAGTCCTACTCGGGTCACCGGGGAGCTGTTTTTT
TRBJ2-7 - TRBV4-2 - CASSLQQGNEQYF TGTGCCAGCAGCCTTCAACAGGGTAACGAGCAGTACTTC
TRBJ2-7 TRBD1 TRBV28 many CASSSRWGQGFSYEQYF TGTGCCAGCAGTTCAAGGTGGGGACAGGGGTTTTCCTACGAGCAGTACTTC
TRBJ1-2 - TRBV2 - CASSPQANYGYTF TGTGCCAGCAGTCCCCAGGCTAACTATGGCTACACCTTC
TRBJ1-5 - TRBV7-2 - CASSLAGDKREHHQPQHF TGTGCCAGCAGCTTAGCGGGGGACAAAAGAGAGCATCATCAGCCCCAGCATTTT
TRBJ1-1 - TRBV21-1 once CASSKKKSPGQPYTEAFF TGTGCCAGCAGCAAAAAGAAAAGCCCGGGACAACCATACACTGAAGCTTTCTTT
TRBJ2-3 - TRBV7-2 - CASSSTGGGGSDTQYF TGTGCCAGCAGCTCGACTGGAGGGGGCGGATCAGATACGCAGTATTTT
TRBJ2-7 TRBD1 TRBV19 few CASSIPRGLGHEQYF TGTGCCAGTAGTATCCCGAGGGGGCTCGGGCACGAGCAGTACTTC
TRBJ2-7 - TRBV6-5 once CASRESGAYEQYF TGTGCCAGCAGGGAGTCGGGGGCCTACGAGCAGTACTTC
TRBJ2-5 TRBD2 TRBV5-1 - CASSFDLELTSGGPETQYF TGCGCCAGCAGCTTTGATCTGGAGCTCACTAGCGGGGGGCCAGAGACCCAGTACTTC
TRBJ1-2 - TRBV12-2 - CASGTGTGGINYGYTF TGTGCAAGTGGGACCGGGACAGGGGGCATCAACTATGGCTACACCTTC
TRBJ2-7 - TRBV4-3 - CASSQDSHPRGPAGRLHEQYF TGCGCCAGCAGCCAAGATTCCCATCCTCGGGGCCCGGCGGGACGGTTGCACGAGCAGTACTTC
TRBJ2-2 - TRBV7-3 once CASSHYTGELFF TGTGCCAGCAGTCACTACACCGGGGAGCTGTTTTTT
TRBJ2-1 TRBD2 TRBV7-8 - CASSLVGLAGDNEQFF TGTGCCAGCAGCTTAGTGGGACTAGCGGGGGACAATGAGCAGTTCTTC